Presented here are 13 T cell receptor beta chains from one specimen sequenced in a study of blood T cell repertoires in COVID-19. The table came from immunoSEQ multiplex PCR; TCRdb's copy has only in-frame clones and leaves some out. Among under 250,000 clones listed, about 86% were seen once. The source material was peripheral blood. Receptors originate from a man aged 50 to 60 with active or convalescent COVID-19.

The chain joins TRBV12-5 to TRBJ1-1, with TRBD1 identical over 7 bases. With V trimmed by 5 bases and J by 3 bases, 18 bases remained unmatched. The germline gives CDR1 LGHNT, CDR2 FRNRAP. The CDR3 spans 18 residues. The CDR3 is CASGPPLRDITGDTEAFF. The CDR3, as DNA: TGTGCTAGTGGTCCACCTCTGCGAGATATAACAGGGGACACTGAAGCTTTCTTT.

V is TRBV10-3 and J is TRBJ1-6; D unclear. V dropped 3 bases and J dropped 0 bases, with 12 bases sitting between them. Germline V gene sequence: CDR1 ENHRY, CDR2 SYGVKD. The CDR3 runs to 17 residues. The CDR3 is CAISEQSQSSYNSPLHF. The CDR3, as DNA: TGTGCCATCAGTGAACAGTCCCAGAGCTCCTATAATTCACCCCTCCACTTT.

This clone was observed a single time. This chain uses TRBV3-1 (or the pseudogene TRBV3-2) with TRBJ1-4; D is undetermined. The V end was cut by 8 bases, the J end by 0 bases, with 10 bases between. Germline V CDR1 and CDR2: LGHDT, YNNKEL (reference sequence). This CDR3 region has 14 residues. The CDR3 is CASAEGATNEKLFF. The CDR3 bases are TGTGCCAGCGCGGAAGGAGCAACTAATGAAAAACTGTTTTTT.

Comment on this clone: Germline and junction disagree at one end, which may indicate a read error. The V and J genes are TRBV12-3 or TRBV12-4 and TRBJ1-1; a weak D match, TRBD1 (6 bases). This CDR3 has 12 amino acids. This CDR3 is CATSARGTEAFF. The CDR3 DNA follows: TGTGCCACCAGTGCGAGGGGGACTGAAGCTTTCTTT.

The V and J genes are TRBV7-2 and TRBJ1-5, with unresolved D. V was pared by 4 bases and J by 9 bases, with 7 bases between. The germline gives CDR1 SGHTA, CDR2 FQGNSA. This CDR3 has 11 residues. Here the CDR3 DNA reads TGTGCCAGCAGCTCCACCGGGCCCCAGCATTTT. Translating gives CASSSTGPQHF. Full variable domain (rest looked up from reference TRBV7-2 and TRBJ1-5): GAGVSQSPSNKVTEKGKDVELRCDPISGHTALYWYRQSLGQGLEFLIYFQGNSAPDKSGLPSDRFSAERTGGSVSTLTIQRTQQEDSAVYLCASSSTGPQHFGDGTRLSIL.

The chain uses TRBV3-1 (or the pseudogene TRBV3-2) and TRBJ1-1; D unclear. Deletions cut 4 bases from V and 5 bases from J, with 17 bases between. The V gene's germline CDR1 is LGHDT and CDR2 YNNKEL (reference sequence). The CDR3 extends over 15 amino acids. CDR3 nucleotides: TGTGCCAGCAGCCGGACGGATCCCACTAGGACTGAAGCTTTCTTT. It is translated as CASSRTDPTRTEAFF.

V is TRBV2 and J is TRBJ1-4; a possible D gene is TRBD1 (5 bases). Trimming cost V 8 bases and J 4 bases, with 17 bases left between them. Per germline, CDR1 SNHLY and CDR2 FYNNEI. The CDR3 loop spans 15 amino acids. The CDR3 nucleotides read TGTGCCAGCGCCGTACGGCAGGGCCTTAATGAAAAACTGTTTTTT. The encoded protein is CASAVRQGLNEKLFF.

The V gene is TRBV28, the J gene TRBJ1-6; D gene uncertain. This CDR3 region has 13 residues. Per germline, CDR1 MDHEN and CDR2 SYDVKM. Trimming removed 2 bases at V and 14 bases at J, with 13 bases between. CDR3 nucleotide sequence: TGTGCCAGCAGTTTAGGTACGGTTTCGACCCTCCACTTT. Translating gives CASSLGTVSTLHF.

This clone was picked up a small number of times. This chain uses TRBV9 with TRBJ1-4, with D perhaps TRBD1 (6 bases). The V gene's germline CDR1 is SGDLS and CDR2 YYNGEE. Trimming shortened V by 4 bases and J by 7 bases, and 20 bases separated the two germline ends. This CDR3 region has 16 residues. The CDR3 DNA follows: TGTGCCAGCAGCATTCTCCCTGGGGGCGCAGGTGAAAAACTGTTTTTT. It codes for CASSILPGGAGEKLFF.

The V and J genes are TRBV6-2 or TRBV6-3 and TRBJ1-5; the match to TRBD1 covers 8 bases. The CDR3 covers 17 residues. Losses at the gene ends were 6 bases for V and 0 bases for J; bases not matched to a gene: 10. Germline V gene data show CDR1 as MNHEY and CDR2 as SVGEGT. The CDR3 here is CASSLDRAMSSNQPQHF. CDR3 sequence (DNA): TGTGCCAGCAGCCTGGACAGGGCGATGAGTAGCAATCAGCCCCAGCATTTT.

The chain uses TRBV9 and TRBJ2-1; D is perhaps TRBD2 (6 bases). The CDR3 has 16 residues. Germline-derived CDR1 and CDR2 are SGDLS and YYNGEE. V shed 0 bases and J shed 2 bases, with 12 bases lying between them. The CDR3 reads CASSVGWGLAYNEQFF. Here the CDR3 DNA reads TGTGCCAGCAGCGTAGGGTGGGGACTCGCCTACAATGAGCAGTTCTTC.

The rearrangement uses TRBV6-5 and TRBJ2-5; tentative D call: TRBD1 (6 bases). V lost 0 bases and J 4 bases, leaving 12 bases between the germline ends. From germline, CDR1 is MNHEY and CDR2 SVGAGI. This CDR3 comprises 15 residues. DNA of the CDR3: TGTGCCAGCAGTTACTCGACAGGCCAGGGAGAGACCCAGTACTTC. The encoded protein is CASSYSTGQGETQYF.

The V gene is TRBV4-1, the J gene TRBJ2-1; 11 nucleotides line up with TRBD2. CDR3 size: 20 residues. V dropped 4 bases and J dropped 0; count of bases not matched to a gene: 14. Germline V CDR1 and CDR2: MGHRA, YSYEKL. The CDR3 sequence: CASSLRRLAGGTSSYNEQFF. The CDR3 region has the DNA TGCGCCAGCAGCCTAAGGAGGCTAGCGGGGGGCACGAGCTCCTACAATGAGCAGTTCTTC.